This T cell receptor beta chain was obtained from a study of CXCR3-negative and CXCR3-positive naive CD8 T cells. The CD45RO-CCR7+CD27+CD95- phenotype denoted naive CD8+ T cells. To note about this clonotype: Its cognate antigen is unknown.

Via 5' RACE with UMI labels, TRB cDNA libraries were prepared. TCRdb reprocessed the 5' RACE reads and reports one entry per CDR3 protein, with no DNA. The table lists tens of thousands of distinct CDR3 sequences. General observations from the study: TRB CDR3 hydrophobicity was greater in CXCR3-positive naive cells than in CXCR3-negative naive cells.

Sequenced material: naive CXCR3+ CD8+ T cells from blood. Noted subset: CD45RO-CCR7+CD27+CD95- naive CD8+ T cells expressing CXCR3 (TNR3+). The origin of this receptor is a human donor in good health. Some clones in this sample may be carry-over from other donors' samples.

The CDR3 reads CASSWTGVGTEAFF. The chain has TRBV5-5 and TRBJ1-1. The CDR3 contains 14 residues. CDR1 is SGHKS and CDR2 is YYEKEE in the germline V gene (reference sequence).